The 14 T cell receptor beta chains given below trace back to one sample, sequenced in a study of blood T cell repertoires in COVID-19. The assay was immunoSEQ multiplex PCR, and TCRdb's table has in-frame clones only and misses some. Counted here are around 150,000 clones, 85% to 90% occurring once; the ten biggest clones make up approximately 3%. Sequencing input: peripheral blood. These receptors all come from a woman aged 60-70 years with active COVID-19.

This sequence joins TRBV5-1 and TRBJ2-5; D not certain. The germline V gene has CDR1 SGHRS and CDR2 YFSETQ. Trimming shortened V by 0 bases and J by 4 bases, and 19 bases separated the two germline ends. This CDR3 spans 17 amino acids. The CDR3 nucleotides read TGCGCCAGCAGCTTGGCGGGTAGCTCAACCGTGGGAGAGACCCAGTACTTC. Translated, it gives CASSLAGSSTVGETQYF.

The J gene is TRBJ2-3, the V gene TRBV5-1; 11 bases are shared with TRBD2. This CDR3 is built from 17 residues. Germline-derived CDR1 and CDR2 are SGHRS and YFSETQ. Losses at the gene ends were 1 base for V and 7 bases for J; bases not matched to a gene: 11. CDR3 nucleotide sequence: TGCGCCAGCAGCTTGTCGGACGGGGGACTAGCGGATTATACGCAGTATTTT. Translation gives CASSLSDGGLADYTQYF.

The chain recombines TRBV7-2 with TRBJ2-5; no clear D gene. CDR3 length equals 16 residues. The V end was cut by 0 bases, the J end by 5 bases, with 16 bases between. Germline lookup yields CDR1 SGHTA and CDR2 FQGNSA. The CDR3 sequence is CASSLARRLLRETQYF. The DNA of the CDR3 is TGTGCCAGCAGCTTAGCTCGGCGACTCCTTAGGGAGACCCAGTACTTC.

This clone was recorded once. This CDR3 is CASSSGQGAQHF. The DNA for the CDR3 is TGTGCCAGCAGCTCGGGACAGGGCGCCCAGCATTTT. V gene TRBV7-9 combines with J gene TRBJ1-5, with 9 bases matching TRBD1. V was clipped by 4 bases and J by 11 bases; unmatched bases: 3. Germline V gene data show CDR1 as SEHNR and CDR2 as FQNEAQ (reference sequence). The CDR3 runs 12 residues.

The CDR3 spells CASSVSASGRYEQYF. The CDR3 DNA follows: TGTGCCAGCAGCGTATCTGCTAGCGGGAGGTACGAGCAGTACTTC. The chain employs TRBV9 and TRBJ2-7; 11 bases map to TRBD2. Germline V CDR1 and CDR2: SGDLS, YYNGEE. The V and J ends lost 1 base and 4 bases, in that order; junction bases with no gene match: 4. CDR3 length: 15 residues.

This clone was seen just once. The J gene is TRBJ1-1, the V gene TRBV18; D perhaps matches TRBD1 (5 bases). Deletions cut 3 bases from V and 5 bases from J, with 13 bases between. CDR3 length equals 14 residues. From germline, CDR1 is KGHSH and CDR2 LQKENI. The CDR3 region is CASSPRQGKTEAFF. The CDR3 DNA is TGTGCCAGCTCACCCCGGCAGGGAAAAACTGAAGCTTTCTTT.

This chain connects TRBV2 to TRBJ2-1; 10 bases agree with TRBD2. CDR3 size: 14 residues. Germline V CDR1 and CDR2: SNHLY, FYNNEI. The ends lost 7 bases at V and 15 bases at J; junction bases unmatched: 15. CDR3 loop: CASTRASGSPGGFF. In nucleotides, the CDR3 is TGTGCCAGCACGAGGGCTAGCGGGAGTCCTGGGGGGTTCTTC.

V and J are TRBV7-2 and TRBJ2-5; D is unresolved. The V gene lost 0 bases and the J gene lost 5 bases, with 10 bases spanning the gap. This CDR3 is built from 14 residues. The germline V gene encodes CDR1 SGHTA and CDR2 FQGNSA. The chain's CDR3 is CASSLALVGETQYF. DNA for the CDR3: TGTGCCAGCAGCTTAGCCCTCGTCGGGGAGACCCAGTACTTC.

This clone was seen just once. The V and J genes are TRBV6-7 and TRBJ2-1, with 11 bases fitting TRBD2. TRBV6-7 is noted as an ORF with a role that remains uncertain. V lost 0 bases, J lost 1 base, and 17 bases stayed unmatched. This CDR3 is 22 amino acids long. As DNA, the CDR3 is TGTGCCAGCAGTTACTCGAGAGGGGGACTAGCGGTTTCGGAGGGTTCCTACAATGAGCAGTTCTTC. Translated, it gives CASSYSRGGLAVSEGSYNEQFF.

V and J are TRBV12-5 and TRBJ2-5, with TRBD1 matching over 7 bases. Looked up from germline, CDR1 is LGHNT and CDR2 is FRNRAP. Trimming at V came to 3 bases and at J to 1 base, leaving 2 bases not matched to a gene. The CDR3 covers 14 residues. In DNA, the CDR3 is TGTGCTAGTGGTTTAAGGACAGGCCAAGAGACCCAGTACTTC. Its protein product is CASGLRTGQETQYF. The full variable domain, with the rest looked up from reference TRBV12-5 and TRBJ2-5, is DARVTQTPRHKVTEMGQEVTMRCQPILGHNTVFWYRQTMMQGLELLAYFRNRAPLDDSGMPKDRFSAEMPDATLATLKIQPSEPRDSAVYFCASGLRTGQETQYFGPGTRLLVL.

This chain links TRBV5-4 with TRBJ2-7; 14 positions agree with TRBD2. Trimming removed 4 bases from V and 5 bases from J; junction bases left unmatched: 8. This CDR3 has 16 amino acids. The germline V gene encodes CDR1 SGHNT and CDR2 YYREEE (reference sequence). CDR3 residues: CASSIGTSGSFDEQYF. The CDR3 DNA follows: TGTGCCAGCAGCATTGGGACTAGCGGGAGCTTCGACGAGCAGTACTTC.

The rearrangement joins TRBV28 to TRBJ2-1, with TRBD2 matching 8 bases. Losses at the gene ends were 2 bases for V and 9 bases for J; bases not matched to a gene: 3. Germline CDR1 reads MDHEN; CDR2 reads SYDVKM. This CDR3 has 13 residues. The CDR3 DNA follows: TGTGCCAGCAGTTTAAAAGGACTAGCTGAGCAGTTCTTC. It encodes CASSLKGLAEQFF. The full variable domain, completed using reference TRBV28 and TRBJ2-1, is DVKVTQSSRYLVKRTGEKVFLECVQDMDHENMFWYRQDPGLGLRLIYFSYDVKMKEKGDIPEGYSVSREKKERFSLILESASTNQTSMYLCASSLKGLAEQFFGPGTRLTVL.

The V and J genes are TRBV6-4 and TRBJ1-1; D perhaps matches TRBD1 (6 bases). Germline values: CDR1 MRHNA, CDR2 SNTAGT. This CDR3 contains 15 residues. V lost 5 bases and J 4 bases, leaving 17 bases between the germline ends. CDR3 DNA sequence: TGTGCCAGCAGTCCCTCAACAGGGAATAGCACTGAAGCTTTCTTT. This encodes CASSPSTGNSTEAFF.

This sequence joins TRBV5-8 and TRBJ2-7; D might be TRBD2 (5 bases). This CDR3 is 17 amino acids long. Per the germline V gene, CDR1 is SGHTS and CDR2 is YDEGEE. Trimming took off 0 bases at V and 0 bases at J, with 16 bases between the two ends. The CDR3 reads CASSLGLGLLSSYEQYF. In nucleotides, the CDR3 is TGTGCCAGCAGCTTGGGCCTCGGACTCCTAAGCTCCTACGAGCAGTACTTC.